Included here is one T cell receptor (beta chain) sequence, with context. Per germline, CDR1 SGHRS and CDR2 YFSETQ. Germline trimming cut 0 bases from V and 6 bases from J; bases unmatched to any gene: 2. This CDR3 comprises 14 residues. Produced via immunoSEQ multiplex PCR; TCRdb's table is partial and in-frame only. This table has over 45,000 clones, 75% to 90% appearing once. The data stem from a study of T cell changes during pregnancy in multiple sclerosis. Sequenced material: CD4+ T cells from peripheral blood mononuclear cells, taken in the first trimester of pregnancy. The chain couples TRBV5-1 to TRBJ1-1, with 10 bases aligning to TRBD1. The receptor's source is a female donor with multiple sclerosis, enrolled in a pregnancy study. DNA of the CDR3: TGCGCCAGCAGCTTGGGGGACAGGGGTTCTGAAGCTTTCTTT. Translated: CASSLGDRGSEAFF.